What follows are 12 T cell receptor beta chains derived from one specimen sequenced in a study of blood T cell repertoires in COVID-19 (TCRdb year 2020). The library was obtained by the immunoSEQ multiplex PCR assay. TCRdb provides this immuneACCESS table in a form limited to in-frame rearrangements. Some clones are lacking; in checked studies, under half of them reflect an unresolved V gene, and why the rest are absent is not known. The sample table lists some 110,000 clones, 85% to 90% of them with a count of one. The ten largest clones represent 4.5% to 5.5% of the sample. The source material was peripheral blood. These receptors came from a human donor in a cohort sampled during active COVID-19.

The chain uses TRBV6-5 and TRBJ2-7, with 8 bases aligning to TRBD1. The V gene's germline CDR1 is MNHEY and CDR2 SVGAGI. CDR3 length equals 16 residues. V lost 0 bases and J lost 5; bases outside the gene matches: 9. As DNA, the CDR3 is TGTGCCAGCAGTTACTCCCGCCGGACAGGGCGGGACGAGCAGTACTTC. This sequence encodes CASSYSRRTGRDEQYF.

The chain carries TRBV19 and TRBJ1-2, with D unresolved. The V and J ends lost 5 bases and 3 bases respectively, with 16 bases between them. CDR1 and CDR2 from the germline V gene are LNHDA and SQIVND (reference sequence). There are 15 residues in the CDR3. DNA for the CDR3: TGTGCCAGTAGTCAGGCCTCCATGGGAGACTATGGCTACACCTTC. Encoded protein: CASSQASMGDYGYTF.

The chain has TRBV4-3 and TRBJ2-3; D might be TRBD1 (5 bases). Germline-derived CDR1 and CDR2 are LGHNA and YSLEER. This CDR3 has 16 residues. Trimming pared 2 bases from V and 3 bases from J, leaving 15 bases between. The CDR3 sequence is CASSQREETATDTQYF. CDR3 DNA: TGCGCCAGCAGCCAACGAGAGGAGACAGCGACAGATACGCAGTATTTT.

V and J are TRBV5-4 and TRBJ2-4; 8 bases align to TRBD1. V lost 3 bases, J lost 6 bases, and 5 bases stayed unmatched. CDR1 is SGHNT and CDR2 is YYREEE in the germline V gene (reference sequence). CDR3 length: 14 amino acids. The CDR3 region is CASSSSGTGNIQYF. CDR3 DNA sequence: TGTGCCAGCAGCTCCTCCGGGACAGGAAACATTCAGTACTTC.

The V gene is TRBV5-1, the J gene TRBJ2-2; TRBD2 agrees at 9 bases. Germline V lookup: CDR1 SGHRS, CDR2 YFSETQ. The CDR3 loop spans 15 amino acids. V lost 0 bases and J lost 8; bases outside the gene matches: 5. Written as DNA, the CDR3 is TGCGCCAGCAGCTTGGGGTCGCTAGCGGGAGGGGAGCTGTTTTTT. This gives the protein CASSLGSLAGGELFF.

This clone was found once. J is TRBJ2-2 and V is TRBV6-2 or TRBV6-3, with D possibly matching TRBD1 (6 bases). CDR3 length: 15 residues. The germline CDR1 and CDR2 sequences are MNHEY and SVGEGT. The germline V and J ends were trimmed by 5 bases and 2 bases, with 12 bases remaining between them. CDR3 nucleotides: TGTGCCAGCAGTAAGGACAGAGCTAACACCGGGGAGCTGTTTTTT. It specifies CASSKDRANTGELFF.

This chain links TRBV19 with TRBJ2-5; 9 bases are shared with TRBD1. Trimming took 0 bases from V and 5 from J; bases not matched to a gene: 10. The CDR3 has 17 amino acids. The germline V gene has CDR1 LNHDA and CDR2 SQIVND (reference sequence). The CDR3 DNA reads as TGTGCCAGTAGTATAGACTACCTTGGACAGGGGAGGGAGACCCAGTACTTC. Protein product: CASSIDYLGQGRETQYF. The full variable domain, with the rest looked up from reference TRBV19 and TRBJ2-5, is DGGITQSPKYLFRKEGQNVTLSCEQNLNHDAMYWYRQDPGQGLRLIYYSQIVNDFQKGDIAEGYSVSREKKESFPLTVTSAQKNPTAFYLCASSIDYLGQGRETQYFGPGTRLLVL.

The chain carries TRBV19 and TRBJ1-2; weak D call: TRBD1 (6 bases). V lost 5 bases and J lost 0, with 16 bases in between. This CDR3 contains 16 residues. CDR1 is LNHDA, CDR2 SQIVND, per germline (reference sequence). In DNA, the CDR3 is TGTGCCAGTAGTCCACCGAAGACAGGAACTAACTATGGCTACACCTTC. Amino acid sequence: CASSPPKTGTNYGYTF.

The chain recombines TRBV9 with TRBJ2-1, with D possibly being TRBD2 (6 bases). This CDR3 has 16 amino acids. CDR1 and CDR2 from the germline V gene are SGDLS and YYNGEE. The ends were cut back, 0 bases at V and 2 bases at J, with 12 bases in the middle. Written as DNA, the CDR3 is TGTGCCAGCAGCGTAGCCCCGACTAGAGCCTACAATGAGCAGTTCTTC. Amino acid sequence: CASSVAPTRAYNEQFF.

This chain links TRBV19 with TRBJ1-1; D is unresolved. V shed 5 bases and J shed 1 base, with 8 bases lying between them. CDR1 is LNHDA and CDR2 is SQIVND in the germline V gene (reference sequence). CDR3 length: 13 residues. CDR3 DNA sequence: TGTGCCAGTAGTTACCGACAGAACACTGAAGCTTTCTTT. Its protein product is CASSYRQNTEAFF.

The V call is TRBV5-4, the J call TRBJ2-3; 9 nucleotides align to TRBD2. J lost 2 bases, V lost 2 bases, and 6 bases had no gene match. The germline V gene encodes CDR1 SGHNT and CDR2 YYREEE (reference sequence). The CDR3 has 16 amino acids. The CDR3 region is CASSLKAGGVTDTQYF. In DNA, the CDR3 is TGTGCCAGCAGCTTAAAAGCGGGAGGCGTCACAGATACGCAGTATTTT.

This chain uses TRBV7-9 with TRBJ2-2; the D is unclear. V was trimmed by 3 bases and J by 1 base, leaving 6 bases between them. This CDR3 has 14 residues. The germline CDR1 and CDR2 sequences are SEHNR and FQNEAQ (reference sequence). CDR3: CASSLSGNTGELFF. The CDR3, as DNA: TGTGCCAGCAGCTTGTCGGGGAACACCGGGGAGCTGTTTTTT.